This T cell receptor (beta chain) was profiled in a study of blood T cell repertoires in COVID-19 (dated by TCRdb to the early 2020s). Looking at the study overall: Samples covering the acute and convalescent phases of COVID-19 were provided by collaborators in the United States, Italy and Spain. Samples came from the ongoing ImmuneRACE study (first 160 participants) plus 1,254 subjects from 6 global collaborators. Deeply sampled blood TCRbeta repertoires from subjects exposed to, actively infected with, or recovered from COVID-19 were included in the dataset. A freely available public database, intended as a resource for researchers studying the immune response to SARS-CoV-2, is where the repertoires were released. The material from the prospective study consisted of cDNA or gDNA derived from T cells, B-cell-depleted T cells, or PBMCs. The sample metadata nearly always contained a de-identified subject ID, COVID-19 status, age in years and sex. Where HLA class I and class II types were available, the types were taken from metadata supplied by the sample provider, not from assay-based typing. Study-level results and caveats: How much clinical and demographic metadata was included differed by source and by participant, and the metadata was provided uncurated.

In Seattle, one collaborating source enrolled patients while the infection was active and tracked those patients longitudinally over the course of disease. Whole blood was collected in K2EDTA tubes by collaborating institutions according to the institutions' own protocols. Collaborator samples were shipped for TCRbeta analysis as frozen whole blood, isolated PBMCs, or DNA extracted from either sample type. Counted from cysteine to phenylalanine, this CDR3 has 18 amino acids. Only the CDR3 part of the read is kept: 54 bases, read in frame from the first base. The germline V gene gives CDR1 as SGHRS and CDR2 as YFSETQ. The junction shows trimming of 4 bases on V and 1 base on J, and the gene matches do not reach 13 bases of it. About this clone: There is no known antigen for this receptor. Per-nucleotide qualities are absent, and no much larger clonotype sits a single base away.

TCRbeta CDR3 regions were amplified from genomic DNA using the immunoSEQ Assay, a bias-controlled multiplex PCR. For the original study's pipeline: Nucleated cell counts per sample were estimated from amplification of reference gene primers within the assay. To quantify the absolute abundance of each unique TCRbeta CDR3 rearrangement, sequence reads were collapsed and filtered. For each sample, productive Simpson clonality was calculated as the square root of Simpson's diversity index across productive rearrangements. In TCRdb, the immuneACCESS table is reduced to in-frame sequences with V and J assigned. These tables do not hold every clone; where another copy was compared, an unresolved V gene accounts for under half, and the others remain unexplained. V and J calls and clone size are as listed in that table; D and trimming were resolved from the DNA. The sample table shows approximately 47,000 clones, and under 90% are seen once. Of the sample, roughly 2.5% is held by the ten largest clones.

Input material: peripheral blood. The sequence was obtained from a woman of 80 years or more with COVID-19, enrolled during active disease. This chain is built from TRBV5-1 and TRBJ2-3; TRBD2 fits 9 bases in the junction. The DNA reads TGCGCCAGCAGCCCGAATTTTGGGCGGGGGGGCCGCACAGATACGCAGTATTTT. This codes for CASSPNFGRGGRTDTQYF.